The next 21 T cell receptor beta chains were all read from a single sample in a study of shared clonotypes between healthy human individuals (dated by TCRdb to 2018 to 2020). Library method: the immunoSEQ multiplex PCR assay. TCRdb re-hosts the immuneACCESS table, in-frame sequences only. Its copies lack some clones; in the studies checked, an unresolved V gene accounts for under half of them, and the cause for the rest is not known. A total of about 1 million clones appear in this sample, about 75% of them only once. Clones ranked in the top ten supply 1.4% to 1.5% of the sample. Sequenced material: memory CD4+ T cells sorted from blood. Per the publication, the cell subset or site label means: CD45RA-negative fraction. These receptors were taken from a man aged 18-30 years in good health.

This clone was counted only a few times. The J gene is TRBJ1-2, the V gene TRBV29-1; tentative D call: TRBD1 (5 bases). Trimming removed 1 base from V and 1 base from J, with 13 bases in between. The CDR3 contains 15 residues. Germline V lookup: CDR1 SQVTM, CDR2 ANQGSEA. The CDR3, as DNA: TGCAGCGTTGAAGGCCGCAGGGACGATAACTATGGCTACACCTTC. Translated: CSVEGRRDDNYGYTF.

For this clone: Given a much more abundant clone one base away, this may be a read error. The CDR3 sequence: CASSFDYEQYF. The CDR3, as DNA: TGTGCCAGCAGCTTCGACTACGAGCAGTACTTC. The chain joins TRBV7-8 to TRBJ2-7; D gene uncertain. The CDR3 totals 11 residues. Germline V gene sequence: CDR1 SGHVS, CDR2 FQNEAQ. With 3 bases removed from V and 3 bases from J, the gap between germline ends came to 3 bases.

This rearrangement joins TRBV5-1 to TRBJ1-3, with a tentative D call TRBD1 (6 bases). CDR3 size: 16 residues. Looked up from germline, CDR1 is SGHRS and CDR2 is YFSETQ. Between the trimmed V and J ends, which lost 2 bases and 0 bases, there was a span of 12 bases. CDR3: CASSFAGVSSGNTIYF. CDR3 DNA sequence: TGCGCCAGCAGCTTTGCAGGGGTCAGCTCTGGAAACACCATATATTTT.

The chain uses TRBV27 and TRBJ2-3, with D possibly matching TRBD2 (5 bases). Germline lookup yields CDR1 MNHEY and CDR2 SMNVEV (reference sequence). There are 16 residues in the CDR3. Trimming left V 0 bases short and J 0 bases short, with 10 bases between. CDR3 in amino acids: CASSLSRAYSTDTQYF. The DNA for the CDR3 is TGTGCCAGCAGTTTATCGAGGGCTTACAGCACAGATACGCAGTATTTT.

This clone appeared a single time. The chain combines TRBV5-1 with TRBJ2-7, with TRBD2 identical over 10 bases. This CDR3 region has 15 residues. Germline lookup yields CDR1 SGHRS and CDR2 YFSETQ. V lost 0 bases and J lost 2; bases outside the gene matches: 2. DNA of the CDR3: TGCGCCAGCAGCTTGGGACTAGCGGGTACCTACGAGCAGTACTTC. Translated: CASSLGLAGTYEQYF. Variable domain in full (rest from reference TRBV5-1 and TRBJ2-7): KAGVTQTPRYLIKTRGQQVTLSCSPISGHRSVSWYQQTPGQGLQFLFEYFSETQRNKGNFPGRFSGRQFSNSRSEMNVSTLELGDSALYLCASSLGLAGTYEQYFGPGTRLTVT.

This chain links TRBV5-1 with TRBJ2-7, with 8 bases aligning to TRBD2. The CDR3 contains 16 residues. V shed 0 bases and J 3 bases; nucleotides not matched to a gene: 8. Germline V gene data show CDR1 as SGHRS and CDR2 as YFSETQ. The CDR3 reads CASSLGPSGSIYEQYF. The CDR3 coding sequence is TGCGCCAGCAGCTTGGGTCCCAGCGGGAGTATCTACGAGCAGTACTTC.

The rearrangement uses TRBV4-1 and TRBJ2-7; a possible D gene is TRBD2 (6 bases). CDR3 length equals 16 residues. The V end lost 3 bases, the J end lost 3 bases, and 18 bases lay between the germline ends. The V gene's germline CDR1 is MGHRA and CDR2 YSYEKL. In DNA form, the CDR3 reads TGCGCCAGCAGCCAGGGCGGGATTGTAGCCGACTACGAGCAGTACTTC. This sequence encodes CASSQGGIVADYEQYF.

The CDR3 DNA follows: TGTGCCAGCAGCTGGAAGGTGGCGCCGGGAGAAAAACTGTTTTTT. Residues: CASSWKVAPGEKLFF. This rearrangement joins TRBV7-2 to TRBJ1-4; D remains ambiguous. Germline values: CDR1 SGHTA, CDR2 FQGNSA. The CDR3 consists of 15 residues. V was trimmed by 4 bases and J by 8 bases, leaving 17 bases between them.

The chain combines TRBV5-6 with TRBJ1-2; 11 nucleotides align to TRBD1. Germline lookup yields CDR1 SGHDT and CDR2 YYEEEE. The CDR3 sequence is 13 residues long. Trimming at V came to 2 bases and at J to 9 bases, leaving 3 bases not matched to a gene. The chain's CDR3 is CASSFGQGASYTF. Here the CDR3 DNA reads TGTGCCAGCAGCTTCGGACAGGGGGCTAGCTACACCTTC. Drawing the rest from reference TRBV5-6 and TRBJ1-2, the complete variable domain is DAGVTQSPTHLIKTRGQQVTLRCSPKSGHDTVSWYQQALGQGPQFIFQYYEEEERQRGNFPDRFSGHQFPNYSSELNVNALLLGDSALYLCASSFGQGASYTFGSGTRLTVV.

This chain joins TRBV6-5 and TRBJ2-3; 7 nucleotides align to TRBD1. J gave up 0 bases and V 6 bases, and 6 bases lay outside the gene matches. CDR1 is MNHEY, CDR2 SVGAGI, per germline. This CDR3 region has 15 residues. CDR3 coding DNA: TGTGCCAGCAGACTGGACAGGCCTAGCACAGATACGCAGTATTTT. Translated, it gives CASRLDRPSTDTQYF.

Details on this clone: Other nucleotide sequences in the sample specify the same CDR3. The chain joins TRBV30 to TRBJ1-2; the D is unclear. The CDR3 consists of 12 residues. Per germline, CDR1 GTSNPN and CDR2 SVGIG (reference sequence). The V end lost 4 bases, the J end lost 5 bases, and 11 bases lay between the germline ends. The CDR3 DNA reads TGTGCCTGGACTGGAACCGGATATGGCTACACCTTC. It specifies CAWTGTGYGYTF.

The V and J genes are TRBV19 and TRBJ2-1; D unresolved. The germline V gene has CDR1 LNHDA and CDR2 SQIVND (reference sequence). The V and J ends lost 3 bases and 0 bases respectively, with 9 bases between them. CDR3 length: 15 amino acids. CDR3 loop: CASSMGRSSYNEQFF. The CDR3 DNA sequence: TGTGCCAGTAGTATGGGCAGGAGCTCCTACAATGAGCAGTTCTTC.

Ten or more counts support this clone. The V gene is TRBV18, the J gene TRBJ2-7, with no clear D. Trimming stripped 0 bases from V and 6 bases from J, with 15 bases between. Germline V CDR1 and CDR2: KGHSH, LQKENI. This CDR3 has 15 amino acids. Here the CDR3 DNA reads TGTGCCAGCTCACCACCGGCCTCCTCTCGCGCCGAGCAGTACTTC. It codes for CASSPPASSRAEQYF. The full variable domain, its missing parts supplied by reference TRBV18 and TRBJ2-7, is NAGVMQNPRHLVRRRGQEARLRCSPMKGHSHVYWYRQLPEEGLKFMVYLQKENIIDESGMPKERFSAEFPKEGPSILRIQQVVRGDSAAYFCASSPPASSRAEQYFGPGTRLTVT.

The chain joins TRBV28 to TRBJ1-2; a possible D gene is TRBD1 (6 bases). The V gene's germline CDR1 is MDHEN and CDR2 SYDVKM. V was trimmed by 4 bases and J by 4 bases, leaving 13 bases between them. CDR3 length equals 14 residues. CDR3 sequence reads: CASSSQGLGYGYTF. CDR3 nucleotides: TGTGCCAGCAGTTCACAGGGTCTCGGCTATGGCTACACCTTC.

The chain couples TRBV9 to TRBJ2-2; no reliable D call. The V and J ends lost 2 bases and 4 bases respectively, with 6 bases between them. The CDR3 spans 13 residues. The V gene's germline CDR1 is SGDLS and CDR2 YYNGEE. This CDR3 reads CASSVWATGELFF. CDR3 DNA: TGTGCCAGCAGCGTTTGGGCCACCGGGGAGCTGTTTTTT.

The chain employs TRBV5-6 and TRBJ2-3; perhaps TRBD1 as D (6 bases). Trimming stripped 2 bases from V and 3 bases from J, with 16 bases between. The CDR3 is made up of 16 amino acids. Germline V gene sequence: CDR1 SGHDT, CDR2 YYEEEE. For the CDR3, the DNA is TGTGCCAGCAGCTTACAGGGAAGAGTAATGACAGATACGCAGTATTTT. It specifies CASSLQGRVMTDTQYF.

This chain uses TRBV5-4 with TRBJ2-7; 7 nucleotides agree with TRBD2. The J segment lost 2 bases and the V segment lost 4 bases, leaving 12 bases of the junction unmatched. The CDR3 length is 16 residues. The germline V gene has CDR1 SGHNT and CDR2 YYREEE (reference sequence). The CDR3 is CASSQSGGGSPYEQYF. For the CDR3, the DNA is TGTGCCAGCAGCCAAAGTGGGGGAGGGAGCCCCTACGAGCAGTACTTC. Full variable domain (missing parts from reference TRBV5-4 and TRBJ2-7): ETGVTQSPTHLIKTRGQQVTLRCSSQSGHNTVSWYQQALGQGPQFIFQYYREEENGRGNFPPRFSGLQFPNYSSELNVNALELDDSALYLCASSQSGGGSPYEQYFGPGTRLTVT.

V is TRBV6-6 and J is TRBJ2-2; D is ambiguous. CDR1 and CDR2 (germline): MNHNY, SVGAGI (reference sequence). Between the trimmed V and J ends, which lost 3 bases and 6 bases, there was a span of 14 bases. The CDR3 contains 15 residues. CDR3 residues: CASSYGRGVAGELFF. Written as DNA, the CDR3 is TGTGCCAGCAGTTATGGGCGTGGGGTCGCCGGGGAGCTGTTTTTT.

This clone was detected only a few times. The chain joins TRBV13 to TRBJ1-6; no clear D. V lost 5 bases, J lost 5 bases, and 10 bases lay in between. Per germline, CDR1 PRHDT and CDR2 FYEKMQ (reference sequence). The CDR3 contains 14 residues. The CDR3 sequence is CASSPRGNNSPLHF. CDR3 DNA sequence: TGTGCCAGCAGCCCCCGGGGTAATAATTCACCCCTCCACTTT.

V usage is TRBV30 and J usage is TRBJ1-5; 10 bases are shared with TRBD1. With V trimmed by 4 bases and J by 6 bases, 3 bases remained unmatched. This CDR3 contains 13 residues. Germline loops: CDR1 GTSNPN, CDR2 SVGIG (reference sequence). The CDR3 loop is CAWTGQGGQPQHF. CDR3 DNA: TGTGCCTGGACCGGACAGGGGGGTCAGCCCCAGCATTTT.

The chain has TRBV29-1 and TRBJ2-3; tentative D call: TRBD2 (6 bases). Between the trimmed V and J ends, which lost 6 bases and 2 bases, there was a span of 12 bases. This CDR3 region has 13 residues. In germline, CDR1 is SQVTM, CDR2 ANQGSEA. CDR3 DNA: TGCAGCGTGGCGTCACTAGCCACAGATACGCAGTATTTT. This encodes CSVASLATDTQYF.